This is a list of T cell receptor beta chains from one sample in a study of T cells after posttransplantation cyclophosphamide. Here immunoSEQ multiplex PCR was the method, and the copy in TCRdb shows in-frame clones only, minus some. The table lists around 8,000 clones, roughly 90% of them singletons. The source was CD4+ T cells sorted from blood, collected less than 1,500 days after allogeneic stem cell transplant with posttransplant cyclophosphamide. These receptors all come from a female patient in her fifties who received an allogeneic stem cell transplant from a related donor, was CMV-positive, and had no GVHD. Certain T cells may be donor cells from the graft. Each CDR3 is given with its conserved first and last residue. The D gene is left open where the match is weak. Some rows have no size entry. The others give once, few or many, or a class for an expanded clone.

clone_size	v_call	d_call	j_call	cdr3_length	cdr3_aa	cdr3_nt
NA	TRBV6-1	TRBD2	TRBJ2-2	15	CASSELAANTGELFF	TGTGCCAGCAGTGAACTAGCGGCGAACACCGGGGAGCTGTTTTTT
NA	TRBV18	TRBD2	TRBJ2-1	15	CASFTTLAGVHEQFF	TGTGCCAGCTTCACCACCCTAGCGGGAGTACATGAGCAGTTCTTC
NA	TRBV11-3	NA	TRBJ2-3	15	CASSGQTGPTDTQYF	TGTGCCAGCAGCGGACAGACAGGCCCCACAGATACGCAGTATTTT
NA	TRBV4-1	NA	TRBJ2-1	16	CASSQDRSDSFDEQFF	TGCGCCAGCAGCCAAGATCGGTCGGACTCTTTCGATGAGCAGTTCTTC
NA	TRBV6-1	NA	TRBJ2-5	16	CASSEAVMAGEETQYF	TGTGCCAGCAGTGAAGCGGTAATGGCAGGCGAAGAGACCCAGTACTTC
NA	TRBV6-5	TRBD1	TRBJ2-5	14	CASSQGTGEGTQYF	TGTGCCAGCAGCCAGGGGACAGGGGAAGGGACCCAGTACTTC
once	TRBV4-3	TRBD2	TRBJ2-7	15	CASSQAGGDLDEQYF	TGCGCCAGCAGCCAAGCGGGAGGGGATCTTGACGAGCAGTACTTC
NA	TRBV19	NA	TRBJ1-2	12	CASSIRSYGYTF	TGTGCCAGTAGTATAAGGAGCTATGGCTACACCTTC
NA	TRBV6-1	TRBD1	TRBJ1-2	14	CASCPTGADYGYTF	TGTGCCAGCTGCCCGACAGGGGCAGACTATGGCTACACCTTC
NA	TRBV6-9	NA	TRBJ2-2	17	CASSYLGDFETSGELFF	TGTGCCAGCAGTTATTTGGGGGACTTCGAAACATCCGGGGAGCTGTTTTTT
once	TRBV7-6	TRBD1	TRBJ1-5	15	CASSPAEGANQPQHF	TGTGCCAGCAGCCCGGCGGAGGGGGCAAATCAGCCCCAGCATTTT
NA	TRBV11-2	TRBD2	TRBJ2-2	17	CASSLVPLAGNTGELFF	TGTGCCAGCAGCTTAGTTCCACTAGCGGGAAACACCGGGGAGCTGTTTTTT
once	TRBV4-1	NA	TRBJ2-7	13	CASSQTQDAEQYF	TGCGCCAGCAGCCAGACACAAGACGCCGAGCAGTACTTC
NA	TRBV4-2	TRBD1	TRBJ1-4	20	CASSQDALSTGGATNEKLFF	TGTGCCAGCAGCCAAGACGCCCTCAGCACAGGGGGCGCAACTAATGAAAAACTGTTTTTT
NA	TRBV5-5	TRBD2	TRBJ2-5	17	CASSLVLAGRARETQYF	TGTGCCAGCAGCTTGGTCCTAGCGGGAAGAGCCCGAGAGACCCAGTACTTC
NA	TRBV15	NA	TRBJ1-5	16	CATSRDRSGLNQPQHF	TGTGCCACCAGCAGAGATCGGAGCGGGCTCAATCAGCCCCAGCATTTT
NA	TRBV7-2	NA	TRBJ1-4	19	CASSSRGHTVPSVNEKLFF	TGTGCCAGCAGCTCTCGAGGACACACAGTCCCCTCCGTTAATGAAAAACTGTTTTTT
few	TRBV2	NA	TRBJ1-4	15	CASTPRRGNNEKLFF	TGTGCCAGCACTCCCAGGCGGGGGAACAATGAAAAACTGTTTTTT
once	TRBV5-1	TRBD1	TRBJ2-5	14	CASIEGTGGETQYF	TGCGCCAGCATTGAGGGGACAGGGGGAGAGACCCAGTACTTC
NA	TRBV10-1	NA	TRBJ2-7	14	CASSDPGLNYEQYF	TGCGCCAGCAGTGACCCGGGACTCAACTACGAGCAGTACTTC
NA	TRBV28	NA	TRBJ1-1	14	CASSRPGDGTEAFF	TGTGCCAGCAGCAGGCCGGGGGACGGCACTGAAGCTTTCTTT
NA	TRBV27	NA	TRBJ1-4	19	CASSLSFRGPRSTNEKLFF	TGTGCCAGCAGTTTATCCTTCCGTGGGCCTCGATCAACTAATGAAAAACTGTTTTTT
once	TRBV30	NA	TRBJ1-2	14	CAGGEGQSNYGYTF	TGTGCCGGGGGGGAAGGGCAATCTAACTATGGCTACACCTTC
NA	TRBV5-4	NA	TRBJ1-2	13	CASSLDQDYGYTF	TGTGCCAGCAGCTTGGACCAGGACTATGGCTACACCTTC
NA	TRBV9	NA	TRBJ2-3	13	CASGRDISDTQYF	TGTGCCAGCGGGCGGGATATCTCAGATACGCAGTATTTT
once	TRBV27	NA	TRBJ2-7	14	CASSQTFSSYEQYF	TGTGCCAGCAGCCAGACTTTCAGCTCCTACGAGCAGTACTTC
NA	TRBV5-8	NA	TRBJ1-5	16	CASSLGMDRSNQPQHF	TGTGCCAGCAGCTTGGGGATGGACAGAAGCAATCAGCCCCAGCATTTT
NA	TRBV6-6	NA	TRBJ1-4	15	CASSYTPVGDEKLFF	TGTGCCAGCAGTTACACCCCGGTAGGGGATGAAAAACTGTTTTTT
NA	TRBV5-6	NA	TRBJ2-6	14	CASSSQGRANVLTF	TGTGCCAGCAGCTCACAGGGAAGGGCCAACGTCCTGACTTTC
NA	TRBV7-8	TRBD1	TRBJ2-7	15	CASSSPGQGAYEQYF	TGTGCCAGCAGCTCCCCCGGACAGGGAGCTTACGAGCAGTACTTC
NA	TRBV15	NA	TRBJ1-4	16	CATSRDMAATNEKLFF	TGTGCCACCAGCAGAGATATGGCGGCAACTAATGAAAAACTGTTTTTT
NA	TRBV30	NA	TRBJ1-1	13	CAWMRGEATEAFF	TGTGCCTGGATGCGAGGGGAGGCCACTGAAGCTTTCTTT
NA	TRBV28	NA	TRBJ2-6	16	CASSLIGAPGANVLTF	TGTGCCAGCAGTTTAATTGGGGCCCCTGGGGCCAACGTCCTGACTTTC
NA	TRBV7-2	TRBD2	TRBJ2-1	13	CASSSGRGVEQFF	TGTGCCAGCAGTAGCGGGAGGGGGGTTGAGCAGTTCTTC
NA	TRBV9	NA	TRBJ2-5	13	CASSVVARGTQYF	TGTGCCAGCAGCGTAGTAGCCAGGGGGACCCAGTACTTC
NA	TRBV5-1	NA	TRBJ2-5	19	CASSLYETGIKIGQETQYF	TGCGCCAGCAGCTTGTACGAAACAGGGATTAAGATTGGGCAAGAGACCCAGTACTTC
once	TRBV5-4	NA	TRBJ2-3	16	CASSLDPGRSTDTQYF	TGTGCCAGCAGCTTGGATCCGGGTAGAAGCACAGATACGCAGTATTTT
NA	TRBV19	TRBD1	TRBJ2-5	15	CASSSTFTGGETQYF	TGTGCCAGTAGTAGCACATTTACAGGGGGAGAGACCCAGTACTTC
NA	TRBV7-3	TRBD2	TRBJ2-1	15	CASSARLAGYNEQFF	TGTGCCAGCAGCGCCCGTTTAGCGGGATACAATGAGCAGTTCTTC